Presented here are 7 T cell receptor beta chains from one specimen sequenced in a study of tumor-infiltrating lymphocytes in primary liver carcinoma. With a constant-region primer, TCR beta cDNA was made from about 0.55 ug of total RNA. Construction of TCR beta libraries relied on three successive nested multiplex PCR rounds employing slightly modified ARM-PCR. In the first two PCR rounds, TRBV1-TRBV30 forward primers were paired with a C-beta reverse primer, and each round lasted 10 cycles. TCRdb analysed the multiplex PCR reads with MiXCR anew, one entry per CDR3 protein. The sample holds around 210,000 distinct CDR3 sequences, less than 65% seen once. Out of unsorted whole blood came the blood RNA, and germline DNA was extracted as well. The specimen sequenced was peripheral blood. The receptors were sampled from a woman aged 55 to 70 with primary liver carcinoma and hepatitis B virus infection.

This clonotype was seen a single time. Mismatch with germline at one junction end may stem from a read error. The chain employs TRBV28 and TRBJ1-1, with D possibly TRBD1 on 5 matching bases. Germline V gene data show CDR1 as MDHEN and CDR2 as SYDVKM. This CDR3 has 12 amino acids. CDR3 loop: CANSLLGGEAFF. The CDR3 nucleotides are TGTGCCAACAGTTTATTGGGGGGGGAAGCTTTCTTT.

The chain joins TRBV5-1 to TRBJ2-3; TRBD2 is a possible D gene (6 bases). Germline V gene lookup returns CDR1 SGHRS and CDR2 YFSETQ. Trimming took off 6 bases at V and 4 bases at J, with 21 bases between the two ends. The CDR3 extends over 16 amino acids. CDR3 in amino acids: CASNRGLPRSADTQYF. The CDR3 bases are TGCGCCAGCAACCGGGGACTCCCTAGGAGCGCAGATACGCAGTATTTT. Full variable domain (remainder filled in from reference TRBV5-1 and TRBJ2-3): KAGVTQTPRYLIKTRGQQVTLSCSPISGHRSVSWYQQTPGQGLQFLFEYFSETQRNKGNFPGRFSGRQFSNSRSEMNVSTLELGDSALYLCASNRGLPRSADTQYFGPGTRLTVL.

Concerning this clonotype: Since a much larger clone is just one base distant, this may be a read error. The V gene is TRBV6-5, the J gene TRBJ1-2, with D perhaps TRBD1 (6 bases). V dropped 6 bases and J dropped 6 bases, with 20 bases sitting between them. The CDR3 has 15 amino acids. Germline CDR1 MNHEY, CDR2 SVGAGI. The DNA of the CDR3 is TGTGCCAGCAGACGTAAGCGGGACACCGATAATGGCTACACCTTC. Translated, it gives CASRRKRDTDNGYTF.

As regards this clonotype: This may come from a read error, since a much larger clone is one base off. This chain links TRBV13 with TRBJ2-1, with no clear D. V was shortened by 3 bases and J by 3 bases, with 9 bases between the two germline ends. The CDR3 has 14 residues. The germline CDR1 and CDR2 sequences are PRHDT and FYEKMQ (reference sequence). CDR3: CASSFVPIYNEQFF. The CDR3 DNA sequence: TGTGCCAGCAGCTTTGTGCCCATCTACAATGAGCAGTTCTTC.

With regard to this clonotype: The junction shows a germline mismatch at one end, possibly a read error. Here the CDR3 reads CTSSLAGTAPQAFF. The CDR3 DNA sequence: TGTACCAGCAGCTTAGCCGGGACAGCGCCTCAAGCTTTCTTT. The chain is built from TRBV11-2 and TRBJ1-1; 7 bases agree with TRBD1. This CDR3 region has 14 residues. CDR1 and CDR2 (germline): SGHAT, FQNNGV.

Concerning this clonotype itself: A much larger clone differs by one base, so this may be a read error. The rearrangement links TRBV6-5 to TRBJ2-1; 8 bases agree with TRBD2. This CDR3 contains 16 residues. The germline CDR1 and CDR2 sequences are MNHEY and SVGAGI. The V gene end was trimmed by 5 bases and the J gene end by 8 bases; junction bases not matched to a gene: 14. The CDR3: CASSGSGRYLWDEQFF. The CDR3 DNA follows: TGTGCCAGCAGTGGGAGCGGGAGATACCTCTGGGATGAGCAGTTCTTC.

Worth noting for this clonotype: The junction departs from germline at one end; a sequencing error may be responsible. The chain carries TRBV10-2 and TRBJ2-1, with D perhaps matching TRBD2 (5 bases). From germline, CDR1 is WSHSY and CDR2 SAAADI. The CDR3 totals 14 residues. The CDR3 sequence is CASNESVSGNEQFF. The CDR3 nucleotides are TGCGCCAGCAATGAGTCAGTGAGCGGCAATGAGCAGTTCTTC.